One T cell receptor (beta chain) is described in this entry. Primers used in a second PCR of roughly 6 to 11 cycles were a sample-barcoded 5' primer and a J-beta primer mix. One entry per CDR3 protein results from TCRdb running MiXCR on the 5' RACE reads. The table has 2 million or so distinct CDR3 sequences, 49% seen once. The data were taken from a study of blood T cells in healthy people across ages. The sequence was obtained from a woman aged 40 to 50 in good health. The sequenced sample was blood.

CDR3 in DNA: TGCAGTTCGGAGGGTCTAGCGGGGAGCACGCAGTATTTT. This gives the protein CSSEGLAGSTQYF. The genes are TRBV29-1 and TRBJ2-3; 9 bases line up with TRBD2. CDR3 length: 13 residues. CDR1 and CDR2 from the germline V gene are SQVTM and ANQGSEA.